Below, 15 T cell receptor beta chains from the same sample are listed, as sequenced in a study of shared clonotypes between healthy human individuals. Some clones are missing from TCRdb's copy, which holds only in-frame ones; the method was immunoSEQ multiplex PCR. The data contain over 850,000 clones, around 82% of them seen just once; the ten biggest clones take up 0.55% to 0.7%. What was sequenced was memory CD4+ T cells from PBMCs. The subset: CD45RA-negative fraction. Receptors were obtained from a man between 18 and 35 years old in good health. Some clones in this sample may be carry-over from other donors' samples.

This chain joins TRBV14 and TRBJ2-5; 7 bases align to TRBD1. The J call may be mistaken, given a closer DNA end match to TRBJ2-7. This CDR3 contains 13 residues. Germline loops: CDR1 SGHDN, CDR2 FVKESK. The CDR3 region is CASSGNRGYEQYF. In nucleotides, the CDR3 is TGTGCCAGCAGTGGGAACAGGGGTTACGAGCAGTACTTC.

This chain uses TRBV5-1 with TRBJ1-4; tentatively, D is TRBD1 (5 bases). The germline V and J ends were trimmed by 4 bases and 6 bases, with 19 bases remaining between them. The CDR3 runs 16 residues. CDR1 is SGHRS, CDR2 YFSETQ, per germline. The CDR3 region is CASSRGRSTQDEKLFF. The CDR3 DNA is TGCGCCAGCAGCAGGGGTAGGAGTACACAAGATGAAAAACTGTTTTTT. Based on the CDR3 plus reference TRBV5-1 and TRBJ1-4, the full variable domain is KAGVTQTPRYLIKTRGQQVTLSCSPISGHRSVSWYQQTPGQGLQFLFEYFSETQRNKGNFPGRFSGRQFSNSRSEMNVSTLELGDSALYLCASSRGRSTQDEKLFFGSGTQLSVL.

V and J are TRBV11-2 and TRBJ2-1; 13 nucleotides agree with TRBD2. Germline V lookup: CDR1 SGHAT, CDR2 FQNNGV. The CDR3 loop spans 14 amino acids. Germline trimming cut 8 bases from V and 8 bases from J; bases unmatched to any gene: 6. Here the CDR3 reads CASARTSGSDEQFF. The CDR3 nucleotides read TGTGCCAGCGCCCGGACTAGCGGGAGTGATGAGCAGTTCTTC. Complete variable domain (other parts from reference TRBV11-2 and TRBJ2-1): EAGVAQSPRYKIIEKRQSVAFWCNPISGHATLYWYQQILGQGPKLLIQFQNNGVVDDSQLPKDRFSAERLKGVDSTLKIQPAKLEDSAVYLCASARTSGSDEQFFGPGTRLTVL.

The chain recombines TRBV2 with TRBJ2-6; TRBD1 is a possible D gene (6 bases). V was trimmed by 5 bases and J by 1 base, leaving 9 bases between them. Looked up from germline, CDR1 is SNHLY and CDR2 is FYNNEI. CDR3 length: 15 amino acids. The CDR3 reads CASSPQGSGANVLTF. CDR3 bases: TGTGCCAGCAGTCCACAGGGTTCTGGGGCCAACGTCCTGACTTTC.

The CDR3 region is CASSLLWGQTNTGELFF. The CDR3, as DNA: TGTGCCAGCAGCCTATTGTGGGGACAGACGAACACCGGGGAGCTGTTTTTT. The V and J genes are TRBV7-8 and TRBJ2-2, with 7 bases that match TRBD1. Germline CDR1 SGHVS, CDR2 FQNEAQ. The J segment lost 0 bases and the V segment lost 5 bases, leaving 9 bases of the junction unmatched. The CDR3 is 17 amino acids.

Remarks on this clone: Other DNA variants within this sample encode the same CDR3. The chain couples TRBV11-2 to TRBJ2-1; unclear D gene. Trimming cost V 1 base and J 1 base, with 11 bases left between them. The CDR3 totals 16 residues. Germline V gene lookup returns CDR1 SGHAT and CDR2 FQNNGV. The CDR3 region is CASSLVGLASYNEQFF. The CDR3 coding sequence is TGTGCCAGCAGCTTAGTAGGCTTGGCTTCCTACAATGAGCAGTTCTTC.

The V gene is TRBV28, the J gene TRBJ1-5; perhaps TRBD1 as D (5 bases). This CDR3 has 18 amino acids. Trimming took off 6 bases at V and 3 bases at J, with 24 bases between the two ends. Per germline, CDR1 MDHEN and CDR2 SYDVKM. CDR3 loop: CASRKDPRSQGYNQPQHF. In nucleotides, the CDR3 is TGTGCCAGCAGAAAGGACCCCAGGAGCCAGGGCTACAATCAGCCCCAGCATTTT.

V usage is TRBV6-6 and J usage is TRBJ2-7; TRBD1 might be the D (6 bases). Germline CDR1 MNHNY, CDR2 SVGAGI (reference sequence). CDR3 size: 11 residues. V shed 6 bases and J shed 6 bases, with 9 bases lying between them. The CDR3 loop is CASRSGVEQYF. DNA of the CDR3: TGTGCCAGCAGGTCAGGGGTCGAGCAGTACTTC.

As for this clone: In the same sample, other DNA sequences code for this CDR3. The chain is built from TRBV7-2 and TRBJ2-5, with D hard to call. Germline CDR1 reads SGHTA; CDR2 reads FQGNSA. The CDR3 runs to 14 residues. Trimming took 3 bases from V and 2 from J, leaving 10 bases between them. CDR3: CASSLRAGQETQYF. The CDR3 DNA is TGTGCCAGCAGCTTGAGAGCCGGACAAGAGACCCAGTACTTC.

This clone has just a few counts. Only one base separates this from a far larger clonotype, so it likely reflects a read error. The chain combines TRBV20-1 with TRBJ2-3; 8 bases map to TRBD1. From germline, CDR1 is DFQATT and CDR2 SNEGSKA (reference sequence). The CDR3 has 11 amino acids. Here the CDR3 reads CSASTGGTQCF. CDR3 nucleotide sequence: TGCAGTGCTAGTACAGGGGGTACGCAGTGTTTT.

J is TRBJ2-3 and V is TRBV4-3; 12 nucleotides align to TRBD2. Looked up from germline, CDR1 is LGHNA and CDR2 is YSLEER. V lost 3 bases and J lost 6; bases outside the gene matches: 13. The CDR3 length is 18 residues. The CDR3 DNA reads TGCGCCAGCAGCCAGGGGCTAGCGGGAGGGCCTTGGGATGATACGCAGTATTTT. As protein: CASSQGLAGGPWDDTQYF.

The chain is built from TRBV10-3 and TRBJ1-5; D gene unclear. The germline V gene has CDR1 ENHRY and CDR2 SYGVKD. The CDR3 spans 15 residues. V shed 4 bases and J shed 2 bases, with 12 bases lying between them. CDR3 nucleotide sequence: TGTGCCATCAGTGCTGGGGATGTGGGCAATCAGCCCCAGCATTTT. This codes for CAISAGDVGNQPQHF.

A word on this clone: Given a much more abundant clone one base away, this may be a read error. Other nucleotide sequences in the sample specify the same CDR3. The rearrangement uses TRBV7-2 and TRBJ1-1; maybe TRBD1 (6 bases). From germline, CDR1 is SGHTA and CDR2 FQGNSA. This CDR3 spans 13 amino acids. Trimming shortened V by 8 bases and J by 1 base, and 11 bases separated the two germline ends. In nucleotides, the CDR3 is TGTGCCAGCTCGCCACAGGGGAACACTGAAGCTTTCTTT. It is translated as CASSPQGNTEAFF.

Comments on this clone: Additional DNA sequences in this sample encode the identical CDR3. J is TRBJ2-6 and V is TRBV14; D is unresolved. CDR1 SGHDN and CDR2 FVKESK come from the germline V gene. V shed 5 bases and J shed 0 bases, with 5 bases lying between them. This CDR3 comprises 14 residues. As DNA, the CDR3 is TGTGCCAGCAGCAGGAGCTCTGGGGCCAACGTCCTGACTTTC. This sequence encodes CASSRSSGANVLTF.

The chain recombines TRBV7-2 with TRBJ2-2, with D possibly being TRBD1 (6 bases). The CDR3 covers 14 residues. Germline V gene data show CDR1 as SGHTA and CDR2 as FQGNSA. Trimming took 2 bases from V and 8 from J, leaving 12 bases between them. The CDR3 region has the DNA TGTGCCAGCAGCTTATTTCAGGGGAGAGGGGAGCTGTTTTTT. Translation: CASSLFQGRGELFF.